This TCR beta chain was observed in a study of CD8 T cells in Susac syndrome. The length of the CDR3 is 15 residues. Germline V gene sequence: CDR1 SGHTA, CDR2 FQGNSA. V shed 1 base and J 6 bases; nucleotides not matched to a gene: 3. After extraction with the RNeasy kit, roughly 0.45 to 1 ug of the RNA was reverse transcribed using random hexamers. TCRdb re-analysed the immunoSEQ multiplex PCR reads in MiXCR, keeping a single row per CDR3 protein. Counted here are some 200,000 distinct CDR3 sequences, approximately 95% occurring once; the ten biggest clones make up 0.075% to 0.095%. The chain uses TRBV7-2 and TRBJ2-1, with 10 bases identical to TRBD1. The sample taken for sequencing was CD4+ T cells from PBMCs. The receptor comes from a human donor with multiple sclerosis. The CDR3 spells CASSLVRTGGNEQFF. For the CDR3, the DNA is TGTGCCAGCAGCTTAGTGAGGACAGGGGGCAATGAGCAGTTCTTC.